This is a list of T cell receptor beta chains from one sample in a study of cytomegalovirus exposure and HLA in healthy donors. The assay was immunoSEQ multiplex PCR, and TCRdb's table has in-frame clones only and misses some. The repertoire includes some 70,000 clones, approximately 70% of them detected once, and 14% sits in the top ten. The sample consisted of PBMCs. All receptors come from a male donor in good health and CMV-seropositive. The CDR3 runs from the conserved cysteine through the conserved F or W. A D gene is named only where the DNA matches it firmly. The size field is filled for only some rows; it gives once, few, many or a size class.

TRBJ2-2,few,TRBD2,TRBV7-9,CASSLVLAGVAGELFF,TGTGCCAGCAGCTTAGTGTTAGCGGGAGTGGCCGGGGAGCTGTTTTTT
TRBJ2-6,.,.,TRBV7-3,CASGGERANVLTF,TGTGCCAGCGGCGGGGAAAGGGCCAACGTCCTGACTTTC
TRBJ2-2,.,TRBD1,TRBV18,CASSRQGTNTGELFF,TGTGCCAGCTCACGACAGGGAACGAACACCGGGGAGCTGTTTTTT
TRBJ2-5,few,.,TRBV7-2,CASSLAEGSGETQYF,TGTGCCAGCAGCTTAGCGGAGGGATCGGGAGAGACCCAGTACTTC
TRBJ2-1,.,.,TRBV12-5,CASGPSGYNEQFF,TGTGCTAGTGGCCCCTCCGGCTACAATGAGCAGTTCTTC
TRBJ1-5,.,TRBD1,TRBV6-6,CASKGQGFFPQHF,TGTGCCAGCAAGGGACAGGGTTTTTTTCCCCAGCATTTT
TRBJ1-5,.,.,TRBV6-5,CASSQVPNQPQHF,TGTGCCAGCAGTCAGGTGCCGAATCAGCCCCAGCATTTT
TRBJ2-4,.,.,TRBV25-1,CASSESEVKNIQYF,TGTGCCAGCAGTGAATCAGAGGTCAAAAACATTCAGTACTTC
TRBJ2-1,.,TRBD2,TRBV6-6,CASRKSGGANYNEQFF,TGTGCCAGCAGAAAAAGCGGGGGGGCCAACTACAATGAGCAGTTCTTC
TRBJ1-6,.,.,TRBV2,CASSWEGLGSYNSPLHF,TGTGCCAGCAGTTGGGAGGGGTTGGGCTCCTATAATTCACCCCTCCACTTT
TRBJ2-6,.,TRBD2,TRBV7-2,CASSRLASGANVLTF,TGTGCCAGCAGCAGACTAGCTAGTGGGGCCAACGTCCTGACTTTC
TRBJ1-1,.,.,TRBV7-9,CSSSLSGREAFF,TGTTCCAGCAGCTTATCGGGAAGAGAAGCTTTCTTT
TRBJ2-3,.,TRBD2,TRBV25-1,CASSALTSGASTDTQYF,TGTGCCAGCAGTGCCCTGACTAGCGGGGCTAGCACAGATACGCAGTATTTT
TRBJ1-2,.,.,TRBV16,CASSQSQGLNYGYTF,TGTGCCAGCAGCCAAAGTCAGGGCTTAAACTATGGCTACACCTTC
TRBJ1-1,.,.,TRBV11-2,CASSLGGNTEAFF,TGTGCCAGCAGCCTCGGGGGGAACACTGAAGCTTTCTTT
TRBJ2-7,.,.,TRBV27,CASSILGGRGDEQYF,.
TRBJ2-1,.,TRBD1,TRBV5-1,CASSSARTGQDEQFF,TGCGCCAGCAGCTCCGCTCGGACAGGGCAAGATGAGCAGTTCTTC
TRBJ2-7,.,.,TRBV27,CASRRSSNGPYEQYF,TGTGCCAGCAGGCGGAGTTCAAATGGCCCCTACGAGCAGTACTTC
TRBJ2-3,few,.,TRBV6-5,CASSYGQLADTQYF,TGTGCCAGCAGTTACGGGCAGTTGGCAGATACGCAGTATTTT
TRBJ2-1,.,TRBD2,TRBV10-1,CASSTGTSGDNEQFF,TGCGCCAGCAGCACCGGGACTAGCGGGGACAATGAGCAGTTCTTC
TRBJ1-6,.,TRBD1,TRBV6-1,CASSEGDRYYNSPLHF,TGTGCCAGCAGTGAGGGGGACAGATATTATAATTCACCCCTCCACTTT
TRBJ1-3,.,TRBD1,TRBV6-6,CASSYSITGAGNTIYF,TGTGCCAGCAGTTACTCGATTACAGGGGCCGGAAACACCATATATTTT
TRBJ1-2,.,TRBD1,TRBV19,CASTPLGSQGSWGYTF,TGTGCCAGTACCCCTCTGGGGTCACAGGGGTCGTGGGGCTACACCTTC
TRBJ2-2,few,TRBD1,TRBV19,CASSHGQGDDTGELFF,TGTGCCAGTAGTCATGGACAGGGGGATGACACCGGGGAGCTGTTTTTT
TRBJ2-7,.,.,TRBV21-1,CASSLREDLAGIYEQYF,TGTGCCAGCAGCCTTCGAGAGGACCTAGCGGGAATCTACGAGCAGTACTTC
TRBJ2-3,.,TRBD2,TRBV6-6,CASDGTSGGPSDTQYF,TGTGCCAGCGATGGGACTAGCGGGGGCCCCTCGGATACGCAGTATTTT
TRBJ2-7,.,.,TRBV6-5,CASRRDTGTYEQYF,TGTGCCAGCAGACGGGACACTGGCACCTACGAGCAGTACTTC
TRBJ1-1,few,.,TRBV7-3,CASSRGDTEAFF,TGTGCCAGCAGCCGCGGGGACACTGAAGCTTTCTTT
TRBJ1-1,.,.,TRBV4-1,CASSQRVTLNTEAFF,TGCGCCAGCAGCCAGCGGGTCACTTTGAACACTGAAGCTTTCTTT
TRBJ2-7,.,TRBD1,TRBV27,CASRQSRDRPGLQYF,TGTGCCAGCCGCCAATCTAGGGACAGGCCTGGTCTGCAGTACTTC
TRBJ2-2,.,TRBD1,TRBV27,CASAPRAGGATGELFF,TGTGCCAGCGCCCCCCGGGCAGGGGGCGCAACCGGGGAGCTGTTTTTT
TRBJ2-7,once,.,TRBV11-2,CASSSLYYEQYF,TGTGCCAGCAGCTCTCTATACTACGAGCAGTACTTC
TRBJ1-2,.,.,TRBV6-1,CASSENVAQGRYGYTF,TGTGCCAGCAGTGAAAACGTCGCCCAGGGAAGGTATGGCTACACCTTC
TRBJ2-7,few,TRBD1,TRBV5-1,CASSLGTADTYEQYF,TGCGCCAGCAGCCTCGGGACAGCCGATACCTACGAGCAGTACTTC
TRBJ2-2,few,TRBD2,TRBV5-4,CASGGGTSGGLNTGELFF,TGTGCCAGCGGGGGCGGGACTAGCGGGGGCCTAAACACCGGGGAGCTGTTTTTT
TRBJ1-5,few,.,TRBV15,CATSRDLAGAPQHF,TGTGCCACCAGCAGAGACCTGGCGGGGGCACCACAGCATTTT
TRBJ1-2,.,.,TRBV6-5,CASSHNFGGYGYTF,TGTGCCAGCAGCCATAATTTTGGAGGCTATGGCTACACCTTC
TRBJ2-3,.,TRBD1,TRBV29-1,CSVAGQRTDTQYF,TGCAGCGTTGCGGGACAGCGCACAGATACGCAGTATTTT
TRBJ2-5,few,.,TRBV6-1,CASSESLGQGGETQYF,TGTGCCAGCAGTGAATCACTCGGCCAGGGAGGAGAGACCCAGTACTTC
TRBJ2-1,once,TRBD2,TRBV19,CASSQLAGVYNEQFF,TGTGCCAGTAGCCAACTAGCGGGAGTTTACAATGAGCAGTTCTTC
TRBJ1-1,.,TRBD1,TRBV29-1,CSVQQGANTEAFF,TGCAGCGTGCAACAGGGGGCGAACACTGAAGCTTTCTTT
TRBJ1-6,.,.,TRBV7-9,CASSEDSRVNSPLHF,TGTGCCAGCAGCGAGGACAGTAGAGTTAATTCACCCCTCCACTTT
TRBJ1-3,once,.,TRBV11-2,CASSLAPGSGNTIYF,TGTGCCAGCAGCTTAGCCCCAGGGTCTGGAAACACCATATATTTT
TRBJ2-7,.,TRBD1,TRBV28,CASSYLPGQYEQYF,TGTGCCAGCAGCTACCTCCCGGGACAGTACGAGCAGTACTTC
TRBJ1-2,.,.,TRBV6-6,CASSYSKEEPNYGYTF,TGTGCCAGCAGTTACTCGAAAGAGGAGCCGAACTATGGCTACACCTTC
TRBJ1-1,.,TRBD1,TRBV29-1,CSSTGTGSTEAFF,TGCAGTTCAACCGGGACAGGGAGTACTGAAGCTTTCTTT
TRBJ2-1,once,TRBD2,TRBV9,CASSASGISYNEQFF,TGTGCCAGCAGCGCTAGCGGGATATCCTACAATGAGCAGTTCTTC
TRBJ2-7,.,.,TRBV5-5,CASSLAPTYEQYF,TGTGCCAGCAGCCTCGCGCCAACCTACGAGCAGTACTTC
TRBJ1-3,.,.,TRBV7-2,CASSGSFGNTIYF,TGTGCCAGCAGCGGGAGTTTTGGAAACACCATATATTTT
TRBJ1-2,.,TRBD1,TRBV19,CASSPGQGSGYTF,TGTGCCAGTAGTCCGGGACAGGGTAGTGGCTACACCTTC